This T cell receptor beta chain emerged from a study of blood T cell repertoires in COVID-19. Study as a whole: The study drew acute and convalescent COVID-19 samples from the United States, Italy and Spain. Sample material is recorded as cDNA or gDNA derived from T cells, B-cell-depleted T cells, or PBMCs.

Enrolment of Seattle patients took place during active infection, and they were followed longitudinally. Original analysis: Cell counts per sample came from amplifying reference gene primers. Profiling relied on immunoSEQ multiplex PCR, and the TCRdb table lists in-frame clones only, not all of them. V, J and clone size are taken as reported in that table, and D and trimming were inferred from the DNA itself. The sample shows over 200,000 clones, about 90% of them seen only once. The CDR3 has 15 amino acids. Germline V CDR1 and CDR2: SGHRS, YFSETQ. V lost 0 bases, J lost 1 base, and 10 bases lay in between.

The rearrangement joins TRBV5-1 to TRBJ2-5; the D is unclear. The sequence was collected from a person between 18 and 30 years old with COVID-19, enrolled during active disease. Sequences were obtained from peripheral blood. In nucleotides, the CDR3 is TGCGCCAGCAGCTTGGATCGGAGACCCCAAGAGACCCAGTACTTC. It yields the protein CASSLDRRPQETQYF.